This T cell receptor beta chain is drawn from a study of T cell responses to AZD1222 COVID-19 vaccine. This CDR3 is built from 15 residues. Germline V CDR1 and CDR2: SGHTA, FQGNSA. Trimming took off 0 bases at V and 5 bases at J, with 12 bases between the two ends. This table comes from immunoSEQ multiplex PCR, and its TCRdb copy is limited to in-frame clones, with some not included. The sample carries 150,000 to 200,000 clones, approximately 89% recorded once. The receptor comes from an adult who received the AZD1222 COVID-19 vaccine. The chain is built from TRBV7-2 and TRBJ2-3; perhaps TRBD2 as D (5 bases). Sequencing used peripheral blood, obtained 28 days after the second AZD1222 dose. The CDR3 nucleotides read TGTGCCAGCAGCTTAGCACTCGGAGAGGGAGATACGCAGTATTTT. Encoded protein: CASSLALGEGDTQYF.